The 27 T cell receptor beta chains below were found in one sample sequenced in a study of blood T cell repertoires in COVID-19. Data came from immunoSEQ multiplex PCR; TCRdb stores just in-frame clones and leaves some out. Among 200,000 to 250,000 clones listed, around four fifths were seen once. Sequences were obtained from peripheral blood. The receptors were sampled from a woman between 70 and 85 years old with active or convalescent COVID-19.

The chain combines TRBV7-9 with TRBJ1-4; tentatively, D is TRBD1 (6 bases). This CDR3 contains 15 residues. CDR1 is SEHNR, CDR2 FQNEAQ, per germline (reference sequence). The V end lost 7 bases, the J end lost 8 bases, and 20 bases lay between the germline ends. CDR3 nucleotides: TGTGCCAGCACCCCCCCGGGCAGGGGAAAAGAAAAACTGTTTTTT. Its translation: CASTPPGRGKEKLFF.

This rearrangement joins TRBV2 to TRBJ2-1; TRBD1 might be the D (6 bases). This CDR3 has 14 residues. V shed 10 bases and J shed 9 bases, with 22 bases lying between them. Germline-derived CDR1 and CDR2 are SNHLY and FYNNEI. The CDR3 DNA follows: TGTGCCACCAATGGACACGGGGCAGGGGTTGAGCAGTTCTTC. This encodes CATNGHGAGVEQFF. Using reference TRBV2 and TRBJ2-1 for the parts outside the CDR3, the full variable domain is EPEVTQTPSHQVTQMGQEVILRCVPISNHLYFYWYRQILGQKVEFLVSFYNNEISEKSEIFDDQFSVERPDGSNFTLKIRSTKLEDSAMYFCATNGHGAGVEQFFGPGTRLTVL.

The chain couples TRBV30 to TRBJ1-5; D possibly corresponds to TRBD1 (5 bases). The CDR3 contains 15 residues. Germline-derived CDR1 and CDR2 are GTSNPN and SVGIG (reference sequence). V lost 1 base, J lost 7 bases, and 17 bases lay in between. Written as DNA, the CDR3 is TGTGCCTGGAGTGCGGGGGGGACCTCGAGACAGCCCCAGCATTTT. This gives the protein CAWSAGGTSRQPQHF.

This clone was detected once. CDR3 protein: CASSQGVLGGGTEAFF. The CDR3 coding sequence is TGTGCCAGCAGCCAAGGGGTGTTGGGGGGAGGGACTGAAGCTTTCTTT. This chain connects TRBV3-1 (or the pseudogene TRBV3-2) to TRBJ1-1; possible D gene TRBD1, 5 bases. The CDR3 is 16 residues long. From germline, CDR1 is LGHDT and CDR2 YNNKEL (reference sequence). Trimming shortened V by 1 base and J by 5 bases, and 17 bases separated the two germline ends.

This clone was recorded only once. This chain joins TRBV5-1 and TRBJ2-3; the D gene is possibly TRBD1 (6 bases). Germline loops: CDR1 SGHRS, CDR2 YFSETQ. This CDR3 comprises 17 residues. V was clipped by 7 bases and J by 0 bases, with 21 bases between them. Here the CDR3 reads CASRTGSGGPSTDTQYF. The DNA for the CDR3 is TGCGCCAGCCGAACAGGGAGCGGAGGACCCAGCACAGATACGCAGTATTTT.

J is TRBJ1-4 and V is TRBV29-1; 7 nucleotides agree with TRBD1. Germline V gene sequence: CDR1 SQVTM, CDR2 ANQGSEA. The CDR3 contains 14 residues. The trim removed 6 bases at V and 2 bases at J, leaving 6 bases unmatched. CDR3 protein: CSVTQGVTNEKLFF. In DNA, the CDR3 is TGCAGCGTGACGCAGGGGGTGACTAATGAAAAACTGTTTTTT. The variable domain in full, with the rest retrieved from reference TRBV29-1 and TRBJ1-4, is SAVISQKPSRDICQRGTSLTIQCQVDSQVTMMFWYRQQPGQSLTLIATANQGSEATYESGFVIDKFPISRPNLTFSTLTVSNMSPEDSSIYLCSVTQGVTNEKLFFGSGTQLSVL.

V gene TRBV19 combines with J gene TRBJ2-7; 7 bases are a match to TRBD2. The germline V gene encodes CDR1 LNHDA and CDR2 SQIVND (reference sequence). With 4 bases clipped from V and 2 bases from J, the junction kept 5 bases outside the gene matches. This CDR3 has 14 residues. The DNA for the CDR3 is TGTGCCAGTAGTACGGGGGGACTCCCCTACGAGCAGTACTTC. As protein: CASSTGGLPYEQYF.

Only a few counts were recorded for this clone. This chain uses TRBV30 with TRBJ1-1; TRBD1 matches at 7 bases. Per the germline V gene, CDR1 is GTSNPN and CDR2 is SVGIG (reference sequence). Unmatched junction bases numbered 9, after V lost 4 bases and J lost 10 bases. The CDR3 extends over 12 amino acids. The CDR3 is CAWTRQGGIAFF. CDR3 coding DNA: TGTGCCTGGACAAGACAGGGAGGAATAGCTTTCTTT.

In DNA form, the CDR3 reads TGCGCCAGCAGCTTGGAGCCGGGAGGGCTGCGGACAGATACGCAGTATTTT. Translating gives CASSLEPGGLRTDTQYF. V and J are TRBV5-1 and TRBJ2-3; TRBD2 matches 8 bases. V shed 0 bases, J shed 3 bases, and the junction held 9 bases outside the gene matches. Germline lookup yields CDR1 SGHRS and CDR2 YFSETQ. The CDR3 is 17 residues long. The full variable domain, with the rest looked up from reference TRBV5-1 and TRBJ2-3, is KAGVTQTPRYLIKTRGQQVTLSCSPISGHRSVSWYQQTPGQGLQFLFEYFSETQRNKGNFPGRFSGRQFSNSRSEMNVSTLELGDSALYLCASSLEPGGLRTDTQYFGPGTRLTVL.

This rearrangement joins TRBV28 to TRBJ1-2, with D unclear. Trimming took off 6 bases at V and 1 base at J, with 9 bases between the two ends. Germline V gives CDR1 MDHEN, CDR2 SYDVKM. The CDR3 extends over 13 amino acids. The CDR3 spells CASREGSNYGYTF. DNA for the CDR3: TGTGCCAGCAGGGAGGGCAGTAACTATGGCTACACCTTC.

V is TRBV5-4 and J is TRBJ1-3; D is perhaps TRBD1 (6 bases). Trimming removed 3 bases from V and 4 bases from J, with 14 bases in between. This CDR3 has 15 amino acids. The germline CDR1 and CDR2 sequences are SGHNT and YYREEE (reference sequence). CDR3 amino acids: CASSWWGGGGNTIYF. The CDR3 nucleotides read TGTGCCAGCAGCTGGTGGGGGGGCGGAGGAAACACCATATATTTT.

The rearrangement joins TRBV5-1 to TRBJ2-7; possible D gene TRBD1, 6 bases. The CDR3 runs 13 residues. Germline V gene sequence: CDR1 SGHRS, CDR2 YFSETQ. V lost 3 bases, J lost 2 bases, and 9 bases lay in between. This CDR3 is CASSSQGTYEQYF. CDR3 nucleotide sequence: TGCGCCAGCAGCTCGCAGGGGACCTACGAGCAGTACTTC.

The CDR3 DNA is TGCGCCAGCAGCCAAGATACCAGCGGGAGTAGGGAGGTCCACAATGAGCAGTTCTTC. This encodes CASSQDTSGSREVHNEQFF. This rearrangement joins TRBV4-1 to TRBJ2-1, with 8 bases lining up with TRBD2. CDR1 MGHRA and CDR2 YSYEKL come from the germline V gene. Germline trimming cut 0 bases from V and 5 bases from J; bases unmatched to any gene: 15. The CDR3 covers 19 residues.

CDR3 amino acids: CASSRGQVLYEQYF. CDR3 nucleotide sequence: TGTGCCAGCAGCCGGGGACAGGTCCTCTACGAGCAGTACTTC. V usage is TRBV28 and J usage is TRBJ2-7, with TRBD1 matching 8 bases. Germline CDR1 MDHEN, CDR2 SYDVKM. J lost 3 bases, V lost 6 bases, and 7 bases had no gene match. This CDR3 is built from 14 residues.

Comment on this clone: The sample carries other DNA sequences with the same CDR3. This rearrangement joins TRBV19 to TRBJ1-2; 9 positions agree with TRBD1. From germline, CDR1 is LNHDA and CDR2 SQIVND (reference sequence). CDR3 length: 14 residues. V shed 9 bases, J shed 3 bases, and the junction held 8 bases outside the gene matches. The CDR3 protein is CASRETGGDYGYTF. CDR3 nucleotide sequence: TGTGCCAGCCGAGAAACAGGGGGCGACTATGGCTACACCTTC.

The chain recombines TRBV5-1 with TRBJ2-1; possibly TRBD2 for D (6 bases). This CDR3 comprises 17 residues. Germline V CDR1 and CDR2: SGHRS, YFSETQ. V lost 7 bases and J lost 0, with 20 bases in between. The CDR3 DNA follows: TGCGCCAGCCGACCACCGGGACTCAGGAGCTCCTACAATGAGCAGTTCTTC. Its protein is CASRPPGLRSSYNEQFF.

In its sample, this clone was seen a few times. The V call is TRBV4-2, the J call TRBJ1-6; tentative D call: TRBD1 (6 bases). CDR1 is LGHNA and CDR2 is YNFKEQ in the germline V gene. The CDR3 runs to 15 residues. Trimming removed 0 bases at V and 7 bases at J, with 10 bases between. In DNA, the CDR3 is TGTGCCAGCAGCCAAGAAAAGGGGACAAATTCACCCCTCCACTTT. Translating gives CASSQEKGTNSPLHF.

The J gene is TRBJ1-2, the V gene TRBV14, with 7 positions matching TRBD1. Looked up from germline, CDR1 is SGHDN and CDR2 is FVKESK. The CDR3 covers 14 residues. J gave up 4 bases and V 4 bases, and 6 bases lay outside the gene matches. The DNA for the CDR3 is TGTGCCAGCAGCCCTCCAGGACAGGTCTATGGCTACACCTTC. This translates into CASSPPGQVYGYTF. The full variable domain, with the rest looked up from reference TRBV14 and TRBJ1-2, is EAGVTQFPSHSVIEKGQTVTLRCDPISGHDNLYWYRRVMGKEIKFLLHFVKESKQDESGMPNNRFLAERTGGTYSTLKVQPAELEDSGVYFCASSPPGQVYGYTFGSGTRLTVV.

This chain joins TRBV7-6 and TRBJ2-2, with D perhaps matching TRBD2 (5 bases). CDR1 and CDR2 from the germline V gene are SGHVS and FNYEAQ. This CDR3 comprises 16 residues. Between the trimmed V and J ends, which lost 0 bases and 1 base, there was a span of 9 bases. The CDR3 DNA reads TGTGCCAGCAGCTTAGCTGGTCGGGGGAACACCGGGGAGCTGTTTTTT. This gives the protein CASSLAGRGNTGELFF. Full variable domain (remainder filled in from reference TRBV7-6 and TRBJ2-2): GAGVSQSPRYKVTKRGQDVALRCDPISGHVSLYWYRQALGQGPEFLTYFNYEAQQDKSGLPNDRFSAERPEGSISTLTIQRTEQRDSAMYRCASSLAGRGNTGELFFGEGSRLTVL.

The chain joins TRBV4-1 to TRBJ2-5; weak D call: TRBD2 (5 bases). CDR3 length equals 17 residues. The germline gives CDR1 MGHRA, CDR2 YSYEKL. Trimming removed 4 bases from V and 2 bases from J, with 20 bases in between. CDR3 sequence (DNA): TGCGCCAGCAGCCCCAAGGGCGAGACTAACCTTCAAGAGACCCAGTACTTC. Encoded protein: CASSPKGETNLQETQYF.

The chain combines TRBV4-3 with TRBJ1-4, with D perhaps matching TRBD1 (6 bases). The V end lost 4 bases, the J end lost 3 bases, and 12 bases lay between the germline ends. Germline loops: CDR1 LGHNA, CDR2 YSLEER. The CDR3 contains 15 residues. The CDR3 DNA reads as TGCGCCAGCAGCCCCACAGGGTTACCTAATGAAAAACTGTTTTTT. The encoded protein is CASSPTGLPNEKLFF.

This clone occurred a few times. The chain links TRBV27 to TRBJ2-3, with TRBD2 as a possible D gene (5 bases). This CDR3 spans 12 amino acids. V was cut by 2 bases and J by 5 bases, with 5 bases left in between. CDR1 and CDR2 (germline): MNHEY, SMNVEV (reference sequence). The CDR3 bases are TGTGCCAGCAGTTTAGGAGGAGATACGCAGTATTTT. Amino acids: CASSLGGDTQYF.

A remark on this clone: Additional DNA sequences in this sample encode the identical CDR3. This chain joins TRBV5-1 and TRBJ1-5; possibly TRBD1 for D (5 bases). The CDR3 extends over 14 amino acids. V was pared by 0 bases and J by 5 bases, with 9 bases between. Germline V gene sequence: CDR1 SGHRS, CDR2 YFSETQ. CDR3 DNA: TGCGCCAGCAGCTTGGACGGGGGAGATCAGCCCCAGCATTTT. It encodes CASSLDGGDQPQHF.

The CDR3, as DNA: TGCGCCAGCAGGGGGGAGGCAGATACGCAGTATTTT. Amino acid sequence: CASRGEADTQYF. The chain combines TRBV5-1 with TRBJ2-3; TRBD2 might be the D (6 bases). Trimming left V 5 bases short and J 4 bases short, with 8 bases between. CDR3 length equals 12 residues. Per the germline V gene, CDR1 is SGHRS and CDR2 is YFSETQ.

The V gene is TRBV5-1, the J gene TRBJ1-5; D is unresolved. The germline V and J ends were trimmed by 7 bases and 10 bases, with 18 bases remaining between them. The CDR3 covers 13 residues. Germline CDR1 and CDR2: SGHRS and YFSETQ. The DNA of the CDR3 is TGCGCCAGCTCATTGGAAACGGAGTCTCCCCAGCATTTT. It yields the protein CASSLETESPQHF.

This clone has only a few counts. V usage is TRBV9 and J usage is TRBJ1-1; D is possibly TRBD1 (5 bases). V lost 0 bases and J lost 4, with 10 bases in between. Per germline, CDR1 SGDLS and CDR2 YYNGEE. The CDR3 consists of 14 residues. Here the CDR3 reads CASSVATGSTEAFF. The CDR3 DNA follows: TGTGCCAGCAGCGTAGCTACAGGCTCCACTGAAGCTTTCTTT.

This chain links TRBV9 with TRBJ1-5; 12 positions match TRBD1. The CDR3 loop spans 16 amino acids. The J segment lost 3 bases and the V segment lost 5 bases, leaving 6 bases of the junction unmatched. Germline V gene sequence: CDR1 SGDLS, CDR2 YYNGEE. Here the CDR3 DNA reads TGTGCCAGCAGTCCGGGACAGGGGGCCATCAATCAGCCCCAGCATTTT. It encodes CASSPGQGAINQPQHF.